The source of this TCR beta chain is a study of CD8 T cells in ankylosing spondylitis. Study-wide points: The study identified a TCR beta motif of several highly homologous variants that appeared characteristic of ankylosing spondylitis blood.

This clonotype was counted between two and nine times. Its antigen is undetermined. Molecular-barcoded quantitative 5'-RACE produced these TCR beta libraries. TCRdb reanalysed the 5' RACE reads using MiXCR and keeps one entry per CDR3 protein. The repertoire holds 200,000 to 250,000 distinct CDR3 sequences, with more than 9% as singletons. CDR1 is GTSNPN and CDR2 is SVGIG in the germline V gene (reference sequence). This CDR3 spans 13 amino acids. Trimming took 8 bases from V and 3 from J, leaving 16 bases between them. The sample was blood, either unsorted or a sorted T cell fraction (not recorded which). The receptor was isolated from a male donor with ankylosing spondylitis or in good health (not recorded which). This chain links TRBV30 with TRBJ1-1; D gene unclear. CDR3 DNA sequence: TGTGCCGGACGACGGGGTCTTGACACTGAAGCTTTCTTT. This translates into CAGRRGLDTEAFF.